Following are 20 T cell receptor beta chains from one sample sequenced in a study of shared clonotypes between healthy human individuals. The assay was immunoSEQ multiplex PCR, and TCRdb's table has in-frame clones only and misses some. The sample has about 2 million clones; about 95% are singletons. Only CD45RO-negative cells positively selected for CCR7 counted as naive CD8 cells, so terminally differentiated effector memory CD45RA+ cells were excluded. Sequenced sample: naive CD8+ T cells sorted from blood. The source of these receptors is a man aged 18 to 30 in good health.

The V call is TRBV7-2, the J call TRBJ2-5; 8 bases fit TRBD2. Germline V gene data show CDR1 as SGHTA and CDR2 as FQGNSA. This CDR3 contains 16 residues. The V and J ends lost 1 base and 2 bases, in that order; junction bases with no gene match: 6. The CDR3 sequence: CASSLVTAGEQETQYF. Here the CDR3 DNA reads TGTGCCAGCAGCTTAGTTACAGCGGGGGAACAAGAGACCCAGTACTTC.

Points on this clone: The sample has other DNA sequences that encode this CDR3 too. The V and J genes are TRBV27 and TRBJ2-7; 8 nucleotides line up with TRBD2. Germline V CDR1 and CDR2: MNHEY, SMNVEV (reference sequence). CDR3 length: 14 residues. The J segment lost 3 bases and the V segment lost 3 bases, leaving 4 bases of the junction unmatched. CDR3 bases: TGTGCCAGCAGTTTCCTTGGGACTAGCTACGAGCAGTACTTC. It translates to CASSFLGTSYEQYF.

The chain uses TRBV11-3 and TRBJ2-3; weak D call: TRBD1 (5 bases). Germline CDR1 SGHNT, CDR2 YENEEA. Deletions cut 5 bases from V and 4 bases from J, with 10 bases between. The CDR3 extends over 13 amino acids. CDR3 bases: TGTGCCAGCAGCCATGGGGCCGCAGATACGCAGTATTTT. It specifies CASSHGAADTQYF.

The J gene is TRBJ2-7, the V gene TRBV6-5, with 8 nucleotides matching TRBD1. The CDR3 loop spans 16 amino acids. Trimming took 4 bases from V and 2 from J; bases not matched to a gene: 10. Germline CDR1 and CDR2: MNHEY and SVGAGI. The CDR3 DNA reads TGTGCCAGCAGTTCCAAACAGGGGGTCCTACCCTACGAGCAGTACTTC. It yields the protein CASSSKQGVLPYEQYF.

The CDR3 is CAWYRTGGRNTEAFF. The CDR3 DNA follows: TGTGCCTGGTATAGGACAGGGGGCCGGAACACTGAAGCTTTCTTT. This chain joins TRBV30 and TRBJ1-1, with TRBD1 matching over 11 bases. CDR1 GTSNPN and CDR2 SVGIG come from the germline V gene (reference sequence). The CDR3 length is 15 residues. The junction had 6 bases not matched to a gene; V was cut back by 5 bases and J by 1 base.

V and J are TRBV5-1 and TRBJ2-7, with D perhaps TRBD1 or TRBD2 (5 bases each). Trimming removed 0 bases at V and 11 bases at J, with 15 bases between. This CDR3 contains 13 residues. The germline V gene encodes CDR1 SGHRS and CDR2 YFSETQ. The CDR3 sequence is CASSLDTGTQEYF. The CDR3 DNA sequence: TGCGCCAGCAGCTTGGATACCGGGACCCAGGAGTACTTC. The full variable domain, completed using reference TRBV5-1 and TRBJ2-7, is KAGVTQTPRYLIKTRGQQVTLSCSPISGHRSVSWYQQTPGQGLQFLFEYFSETQRNKGNFPGRFSGRQFSNSRSEMNVSTLELGDSALYLCASSLDTGTQEYFGPGTRLTVT.

The V gene is TRBV29-1, the J gene TRBJ2-1, with TRBD1 matching 10 bases. CDR1 is SQVTM and CDR2 is ANQGSEA in the germline V gene. CDR3 size: 14 residues. The ends lost 6 bases at V and 3 bases at J; junction bases unmatched: 5. This CDR3 is CSVDGTGDYNEQFF. In nucleotides, the CDR3 is TGCAGCGTGGACGGGACAGGGGACTACAATGAGCAGTTCTTC.

This sequence joins TRBV5-1 and TRBJ1-2, with a tentative D call TRBD1 (6 bases). V was shortened by 2 bases and J by 4 bases, with 12 bases between the two germline ends. This CDR3 region has 14 residues. Germline lookup yields CDR1 SGHRS and CDR2 YFSETQ. The CDR3 protein is CASSLQGLGYGYTF. CDR3 nucleotide sequence: TGCGCCAGCAGCTTACAGGGATTGGGCTATGGCTACACCTTC.

The chain links TRBV13 to TRBJ2-3; D gene ambiguous. This CDR3 comprises 13 residues. CDR1 and CDR2 (germline): PRHDT, FYEKMQ (reference sequence). V was cut by 5 bases and J by 1 base, with 7 bases left in between. The CDR3 DNA is TGTGCCAGCAGCCGCTGGGGCACAGATACGCAGTATTTT. It is translated as CASSRWGTDTQYF.

The chain has TRBV6-5 and TRBJ1-6, with unresolved D. The V gene's germline CDR1 is MNHEY and CDR2 SVGAGI. Trimming cost V 4 bases and J 4 bases, with 11 bases left between them. There are 15 residues in the CDR3. The CDR3 region has the DNA TGTGCCAGCAGTTGGGAGGGAGCATATAATTCACCCCTCCACTTT. As protein: CASSWEGAYNSPLHF.

The chain couples TRBV15 to TRBJ1-5; unclear D gene. Germline CDR1 and CDR2: LNHNV and YYDKDF (reference sequence). Deletions cut 0 bases from V and 4 bases from J, with 10 bases between. The CDR3 is 15 amino acids. In nucleotides, the CDR3 is TGTGCCACCAGCAGAGATTCCACAGCTAATCAGCCCCAGCATTTT. Protein: CATSRDSTANQPQHF.

The CDR3 is CASSEIFQGEETQYF. CDR3 DNA sequence: TGTGCCAGCAGTGAAATCTTTCAAGGGGAAGAGACCCAGTACTTC. This chain connects TRBV6-1 to TRBJ2-5, with D possibly TRBD1 on 5 matching bases. CDR1 MNHNS and CDR2 SASEGT come from the germline V gene. The CDR3 has 15 residues. V shed 2 bases and J shed 3 bases, with 13 bases lying between them.

The rearrangement links TRBV13 to TRBJ2-5, with 7 bases aligning to TRBD1. CDR3 length equals 12 residues. The trim removed 8 bases at V and 2 bases at J, leaving 2 bases unmatched. Germline V gives CDR1 PRHDT, CDR2 FYEKMQ (reference sequence). CDR3 amino acids: CASQGQQETQYF. The CDR3 DNA reads TGTGCCAGCCAGGGACAGCAAGAGACCCAGTACTTC. Supplemented by reference TRBV13 and TRBJ2-5, the full variable domain reads AAGVIQSPRHLIKEKRETATLKCYPIPRHDTVYWYQQGPGQDPQFLISFYEKMQSDKGSIPDRFSAQQFSDYHSELNMSSLELGDSALYFCASQGQQETQYFGPGTRLLVL.

The V call is TRBV2, the J call TRBJ2-5; TRBD1 is a possible D gene (5 bases). The CDR3 runs to 13 residues. V was trimmed by 8 bases and J by 2 bases, leaving 12 bases between them. CDR1 SNHLY and CDR2 FYNNEI come from the germline V gene. CDR3: CASGLTVQETQYF. The CDR3 DNA sequence: TGTGCCAGCGGATTGACAGTACAAGAGACCCAGTACTTC. Looking up the rest from reference TRBV2 and TRBJ2-5 gives the full variable domain: EPEVTQTPSHQVTQMGQEVILRCVPISNHLYFYWYRQILGQKVEFLVSFYNNEISEKSEIFDDQFSVERPDGSNFTLKIRSTKLEDSAMYFCASGLTVQETQYFGPGTRLLVL.

About this clone itself: Other DNA variants within this sample encode the same CDR3. V is TRBV30 and J is TRBJ2-7; D is perhaps TRBD1 (6 bases). This CDR3 is 12 amino acids long. Germline V lookup: CDR1 GTSNPN, CDR2 SVGIG (reference sequence). The V end was cut by 1 base, the J end by 3 bases, with 7 bases between. CDR3 protein: CAWSDRDYEQYF. CDR3 sequence (DNA): TGTGCCTGGAGTGACAGGGACTACGAGCAGTACTTC.

The chain combines TRBV27 with TRBJ2-1; 10 bases align to TRBD2. The CDR3 contains 14 residues. Germline values: CDR1 MNHEY, CDR2 SMNVEV (reference sequence). V dropped 4 bases and J dropped 9; count of bases not matched to a gene: 6. The CDR3 sequence: CASSSSLAGGEQFF. CDR3 sequence (DNA): TGTGCCAGCAGTTCCTCGTTAGCGGGAGGTGAGCAGTTCTTC.

CDR3 in DNA: TGTGCCAGCAGCGCGACGGACAGGGACCCCACAGATACGCAGTATTTT. Encoded protein: CASSATDRDPTDTQYF. The V call is TRBV11-2, the J call TRBJ2-3; 8 positions agree with TRBD1. Trimming cost V 5 bases and J 2 bases; bases outside gene matches: 9. CDR3 size: 16 residues. Germline V CDR1 and CDR2: SGHAT, FQNNGV.

V usage is TRBV5-6 and J usage is TRBJ2-7, with TRBD1 identical over 11 bases. V lost 0 bases to trimming and J lost 4 bases; unmatched junction nucleotides: 6. CDR3 length: 16 amino acids. CDR1 and CDR2 from the germline V gene are SGHDT and YYEEEE. CDR3 loop: CASSLAGQGAIYEQYF. The DNA for the CDR3 is TGTGCCAGCAGCTTGGCCGGACAGGGGGCTATATACGAGCAGTACTTC.

The chain employs TRBV7-9 and TRBJ2-1; D is possibly TRBD2 (6 bases). Germline CDR1 reads SEHNR; CDR2 reads FQNEAQ (reference sequence). The V end lost 3 bases, the J end lost 4 bases, and 19 bases lay between the germline ends. This CDR3 is built from 17 residues. Here the CDR3 reads CASSFGGGLSPYNEQFF. The DNA for the CDR3 is TGTGCCAGCAGCTTCGGGGGAGGACTAAGTCCTTACAATGAGCAGTTCTTC.

The chain links TRBV10-1 to TRBJ2-3; TRBD2 aligns across 10 bases. CDR3 size: 15 residues. V lost 3 bases and J lost 6; bases outside the gene matches: 6. Per the germline V gene, CDR1 is WNHNN and CDR2 is SYGVQD (reference sequence). CDR3 nucleotides: TGCGCCAGCAGTGATAATAGCGGGAGGCGGGATACGCAGTATTTT. It encodes CASSDNSGRRDTQYF.